This section outlines one T cell receptor (beta chain) sequence together with its context. V trimming: 7 bases; J trimming: 4 bases; junction bases outside the gene matches: 3. CDR1 is SQVTM and CDR2 is ANQGSEA in the germline V gene. The length of the CDR3 is 11 residues. The sample belongs to a study of beta chain features in type 1 diabetes. Expressed TCRB transcripts were sequenced, since all the RNA that had been isolated was reverse transcribed. Repertoires were generated with immunoSEQ multiplex PCR, while TCRdb's copy carries only in-frame clones and drops some. The sample contains around 500,000 clones, approximately 10% of which appear only once.

The sequence was obtained from a woman aged 18-29 years in good health. The chain links TRBV29-1 to TRBJ1-2; 7 bases map to TRBD1. Material: naive CD4+ T cells from blood. DNA of the CDR3: TGCAGCGGCCGGACAGGCTATGGCTACACCTTC. Translating it yields CSGRTGYGYTF.